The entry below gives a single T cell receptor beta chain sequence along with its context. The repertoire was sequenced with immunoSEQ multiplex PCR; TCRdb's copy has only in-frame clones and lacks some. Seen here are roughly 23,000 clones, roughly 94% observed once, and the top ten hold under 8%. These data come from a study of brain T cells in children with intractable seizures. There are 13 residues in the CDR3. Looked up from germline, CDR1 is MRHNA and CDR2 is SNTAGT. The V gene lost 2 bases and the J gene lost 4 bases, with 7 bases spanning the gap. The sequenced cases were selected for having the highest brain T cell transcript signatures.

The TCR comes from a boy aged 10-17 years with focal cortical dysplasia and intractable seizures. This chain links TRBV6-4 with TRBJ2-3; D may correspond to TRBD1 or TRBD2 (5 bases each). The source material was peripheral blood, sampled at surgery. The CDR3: CASSDRDADTQYF. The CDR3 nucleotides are TGTGCCAGCAGTGACAGGGACGCAGATACGCAGTATTTT.